The entry below describes one T cell receptor beta chain. The antigen remains unidentified. Time point meaning: pre-treatment sample, taken before nivolumab and TIL therapy. Adults with stage 4 NSCLC were enrolled in a phase I trial. The sample comes from a study of TIL therapy for anti-PD-1-resistant metastatic lung cancer. Study summary: Median tumor mutation burden was roughly 1.5 mutations per megabase. General study results and limits: This highly selected cohort may not generalize to typical lung cancer patients.

The libraries were made with immunoSEQ v3. The data were produced by immunoSEQ multiplex PCR, yet TCRdb's version contains in-frame clones alone and is incomplete. The sample gives some 43,000 clones, around 79% of which show up once; more than 13% is in the top ten. Trimming cost V 5 bases and J 2 bases; bases outside gene matches: 6. Germline CDR1 reads MNHNY; CDR2 reads SVGAGI (reference sequence). The CDR3 runs 14 residues. Sequenced here: blood, sampled at baseline. The chain employs TRBV6-6 and TRBJ2-7, with 7 bases aligning to TRBD1. The TCR sequence derives from a man in his 70s with non-small cell lung cancer. The CDR3 region is CASSRDSFTYEQYF. CDR3 nucleotide sequence: TGTGCCAGCAGTAGGGACAGTTTTACCTACGAGCAGTACTTC.